Sequencing of this T cell receptor (beta chain) was carried out in a study of CD8 T cells in ankylosing spondylitis. TCRdb called the 5' RACE reads again in MiXCR, with one record for every CDR3 protein. Seen here are 200,000 to 300,000 distinct CDR3 sequences, 30% to 35% observed once, and the top ten hold roughly 4%. This TCR was sampled from a male donor with ankylosing spondylitis or in good health (not recorded which). Source material: blood, either unsorted or a sorted T cell fraction (not recorded which).

The CDR3 nucleotides read TGTGCCAGCAGCTTAGCGGGGGGACCGATCTATGGCTACACCTTC. It is translated as CASSLAGGPIYGYTF. The chain couples TRBV7-9 to TRBJ1-2; D perhaps matches TRBD1 (5 bases). Germline V gene data show CDR1 as SEHNR and CDR2 as FQNEAQ (reference sequence). This CDR3 is 15 amino acids long. Trimming stripped 0 bases from V and 4 bases from J, with 12 bases between.